This T cell receptor (beta chain) was sequenced for a study of CD8 T cells in ankylosing spondylitis. Study-level points and caveats: Blood of patients with ankylosing spondylitis appeared to be characterized by a TCR beta motif of several highly homologous variants.

Per the germline V gene, CDR1 is SGHRS and CDR2 is YFSETQ. The V and J ends lost 5 bases and 8 bases, in that order; junction bases with no gene match: 8. This CDR3 region has 14 residues. TCRdb re-derived calls from the 5' RACE reads in MiXCR, one entry per CDR3 protein. The sample consists of 700,000 to 850,000 distinct CDR3 sequences, approximately 12% of them appearing once. This clonotype was seen ten or more times. Its antigen is not identified. Source material: blood, either unsorted or a sorted T cell fraction (not recorded which). This chain connects TRBV5-1 to TRBJ2-2, with 8 bases fitting TRBD1. The clonotype was recovered from a male donor with ankylosing spondylitis. The CDR3 is CASRPGQGLGELFF. CDR3 DNA sequence: TGCGCCAGCAGGCCCGGACAGGGTCTTGGGGAGCTGTTTTTT.